The 7 T cell receptor beta chains below come from one sample, sequenced in a study of blood T cell repertoires in COVID-19. Assay used: immunoSEQ multiplex PCR; TCRdb lists only in-frame clones, some missing. The table shows 250,000 to 300,000 clones, with 85% to 90% occurring only once. Sequencing was carried out using peripheral blood. All receptors derive from a man aged 18 to 29 with active or convalescent COVID-19.

V gene TRBV5-4 combines with J gene TRBJ1-3; no clear D gene. The V end lost 8 bases, the J end lost 0 bases, and 9 bases lay between the germline ends. Germline-derived CDR1 and CDR2 are SGHNT and YYREEE (reference sequence). There are 13 residues in the CDR3. The CDR3 region has the DNA TGTGCCAGTACAGACTACTCTGGAAACACCATATATTTT. Protein: CASTDYSGNTIYF.

The J gene is TRBJ1-4, the V gene TRBV3-1 (or the pseudogene TRBV3-2); D remains unclear. Germline V CDR1 and CDR2: LGHDT, YNNKEL (reference sequence). CDR3 length: 14 residues. Trimming removed 3 bases at V and 3 bases at J, with 8 bases between. CDR3 sequence (DNA): TGTGCCAGCAGCCATAGCTTTCCTAATGAAAAACTGTTTTTT. This codes for CASSHSFPNEKLFF.

The gene calls are TRBV19 and TRBJ2-2; 11 bases agree with TRBD1. Per the germline V gene, CDR1 is LNHDA and CDR2 is SQIVND (reference sequence). V gave up 9 bases and J gave up 6 bases; unmatched junction bases: 6. The CDR3 totals 14 residues. Here the CDR3 reads CASSGTGGSGELFF. CDR3 coding DNA: TGTGCCAGCTCCGGGACAGGGGGGTCCGGGGAGCTGTTTTTT.

The chain links TRBV19 to TRBJ1-1; tentative D call: TRBD1 (5 bases). This CDR3 is 13 amino acids long. Looked up from germline, CDR1 is LNHDA and CDR2 is SQIVND (reference sequence). The ends were cut back, 10 bases at V and 4 bases at J, with 16 bases in the middle. The CDR3 nucleotides are TGTGCCACGCAAAATGGGGCATTCACTGAAGCTTTCTTT. Translation: CATQNGAFTEAFF.

This clone was seen a handful of times. This chain connects TRBV6-2 or TRBV6-3 to TRBJ2-2, with 10 bases lining up with TRBD2. The trim removed 1 base at V and 6 bases at J, leaving 8 bases unmatched. CDR1 MNHEY and CDR2 SVGEGT come from the germline V gene. This CDR3 contains 17 residues. In DNA form, the CDR3 reads TGTGCCAGCAGTTACTTCGTAAGCGGGAGGGCGGCCGGGGAGCTGTTTTTT. This translates into CASSYFVSGRAAGELFF.

This clone was counted between two and nine times. Other nucleotide sequences in the sample specify the same CDR3. V is TRBV7-6 and J is TRBJ2-2; D is perhaps TRBD2 (6 bases). CDR1 is SGHVS and CDR2 is FNYEAQ in the germline V gene. V was shortened by 0 bases and J by 5 bases, with 7 bases between the two germline ends. The CDR3 runs to 14 residues. The CDR3 sequence: CASSLAGGTGELFF. The DNA for the CDR3 is TGTGCCAGCAGCTTAGCGGGGGGAACCGGGGAGCTGTTTTTT.

The rearrangement links TRBV12-3 or TRBV12-4 to TRBJ1-1; D not resolved. With 5 bases removed from V and 3 bases from J, the gap between germline ends came to 10 bases. CDR3 length: 13 amino acids. The CDR3 loop is CASSLEVHTEAFF. CDR3 DNA: TGTGCCAGCAGTCTCGAGGTTCACACTGAAGCTTTCTTT.